This T cell receptor beta chain was profiled in a study of Ad26.COV2.S vaccination and SARS-CoV-2 variants. Study context: The Ad26.COV2.S arm of the COV1001 trial was where the donor was placed. Intramuscularly, Ad26.COV2.S was given either once or twice, 56 days apart. Study-wide results and limits: It was found that vaccine and placebo recipients had similar non-spike TCR breadth.

This table comes from immunoSEQ multiplex PCR, and its TCRdb copy is limited to in-frame clones, with some not included. This sample has roughly 700,000 clones, with about 90% found just once. Documented treatment: 19 received Ad26.COV2.S at low or high dose, single or two shots; about five received placebo; per-sample allocation not given. Day 63 following the first vaccine or placebo injection was when the samples were taken. Concerning this clone: Its specificity is unknown.

Trimming left V 5 bases short and J 5 bases short, with 13 bases between. This CDR3 comprises 14 residues. Germline assignment: CDR1 SEHNR and CDR2 FQNEAQ (reference sequence). Sequenced material: peripheral blood, taken in a trial of Ad26.COV2.S vaccine versus placebo. The chain is built from TRBV7-9 and TRBJ1-5; D might be TRBD1 (6 bases). The receptor was derived from a person between 18 and 60 years old who received the Ad26.COV2.S COVID-19 vaccine or a placebo. CDR3 DNA sequence: TGTGCCAGCAGCCCGGGGGGGGCGTATCAGCCCCAGCATTTT. This sequence encodes CASSPGGAYQPQHF.